The 31 T cell receptor beta chains presented below share a single source sample, sequenced in a study of blood T cell repertoires in COVID-19 (dated by TCRdb to 2020 to 2021). Libraries were prepared through the immunoSEQ multiplex PCR assay. The source is immuneACCESS, and TCRdb retained only in-frame sequences with V and J called. Part of the clones is not carried over; for the studies checked, unresolved V genes explain less than half of this, and the remainder is unexplained. The sample table records 200,000 to 250,000 clones; around 90% of these occur just once. More than 1.4% of the sample belongs to the ten largest clones. What was sequenced was peripheral blood. All receptors derive from a young man with active or convalescent COVID-19.

The genes are TRBV29-1 and TRBJ2-3; no firm D call. Germline V gene sequence: CDR1 SQVTM, CDR2 ANQGSEA. The CDR3 is 14 residues long. Trimming took 1 base from V and 0 from J, leaving 8 bases between them. The CDR3 nucleotides read TGCAGCGTTGAAGTCTCCGGGAGCACAGATACGCAGTATTTT. Its translation: CSVEVSGSTDTQYF.

The genes are TRBV6-5 and TRBJ2-3, with 12 bases that match TRBD1. CDR3 length: 15 amino acids. The junction had 6 bases not matched to a gene; V was cut back by 8 bases and J by 3 bases. Germline V CDR1 and CDR2: MNHEY, SVGAGI. This CDR3 is CASGGQGALTDTQYF. The DNA of the CDR3 is TGTGCCAGCGGGGGACAGGGGGCTTTAACAGATACGCAGTATTTT.

The rearrangement uses TRBV28 and TRBJ2-5; 12 bases are a match to TRBD2. Germline trimming cut 6 bases from V and 2 bases from J; bases unmatched to any gene: 7. The CDR3 spans 16 residues. Germline lookup yields CDR1 MDHEN and CDR2 SYDVKM. CDR3 sequence reads: CASSPLAGGNQETQYF. The CDR3 DNA reads as TGTGCCAGCAGCCCACTAGCGGGAGGTAATCAAGAGACCCAGTACTTC.

CDR3 protein: CASRPVYPNTEAFF. The CDR3 DNA follows: TGTGCCAGCAGGCCAGTTTATCCGAACACTGAAGCTTTCTTT. The chain has TRBV28 and TRBJ1-1; no definite D call. CDR1 and CDR2 from the germline V gene are MDHEN and SYDVKM. V was pared by 6 bases and J by 1 base, with 12 bases between. The CDR3 runs 14 residues.

The chain couples TRBV13 to TRBJ1-1; D perhaps matches TRBD1 (5 bases). V was shortened by 1 base and J by 4 bases, with 22 bases between the two germline ends. CDR1 and CDR2 from the germline V gene are PRHDT and FYEKMQ (reference sequence). The CDR3 covers 18 residues. CDR3 protein: CASSLDLGRSSGGTEAFF. The CDR3 coding sequence is TGTGCCAGCAGCTTAGATCTAGGTCGCTCGTCGGGGGGCACTGAAGCTTTCTTT.

V is TRBV2 and J is TRBJ1-2; perhaps TRBD1 as D (6 bases). From germline, CDR1 is SNHLY and CDR2 FYNNEI. This CDR3 has 13 amino acids. Trimming took off 3 bases at V and 4 bases at J, with 9 bases between the two ends. The DNA for the CDR3 is TGTGCCAGCAGTGACGGCAGGGGCTATGGCTACACCTTC. It encodes CASSDGRGYGYTF.

The chain recombines TRBV27 with TRBJ1-1; D possibly corresponds to TRBD1 (5 bases). This CDR3 contains 10 residues. Trimming shortened V by 8 bases and J by 11 bases, and 12 bases separated the two germline ends. The germline gives CDR1 MNHEY, CDR2 SMNVEV (reference sequence). CDR3 in DNA: TGTGCCAGCGCGGTGGGGGGGGCTTTCTTT. Amino acid sequence: CASAVGGAFF.

This chain connects TRBV6-5 to TRBJ2-5; TRBD1 might be the D (6 bases). The CDR3 totals 13 residues. Germline-derived CDR1 and CDR2 are MNHEY and SVGAGI. V was pared by 5 bases and J by 3 bases, with 10 bases between. The CDR3 DNA follows: TGTGCCAGCAGTCCACGGACAGAAGAGACCCAGTACTTC. Translating it yields CASSPRTEETQYF.

The V call is TRBV11-2, the J call TRBJ2-7; D perhaps matches TRBD1 (5 bases). This CDR3 region has 15 residues. Germline V gene data show CDR1 as SGHAT and CDR2 as FQNNGV. V was clipped by 0 bases and J by 4 bases, with 13 bases between them. CDR3 coding DNA: TGTGCCAGCAGCTTAGATAGGGGCAGTGTGTACGAGCAGTACTTC. This translates into CASSLDRGSVYEQYF.

The chain employs TRBV7-2 and TRBJ1-2; TRBD1 matches 7 bases. CDR1 SGHTA and CDR2 FQGNSA come from the germline V gene. CDR3 length: 15 residues. The junction had 9 bases not matched to a gene; V was cut back by 6 bases and J by 2 bases. CDR3 amino acids: CASSPPKGQNYGYTF. The DNA of the CDR3 is TGTGCCAGCAGTCCCCCGAAGGGACAGAACTATGGCTACACCTTC.

The chain carries TRBV6-5 and TRBJ2-7; a possible D gene is TRBD1 (5 bases). The CDR3 is 13 residues long. CDR1 and CDR2 from the germline V gene are MNHEY and SVGAGI. V lost 2 bases and J lost 2, with 7 bases in between. CDR3 residues: CASSYAGTYEQYF. CDR3 in DNA: TGTGCCAGCAGTTACGCAGGGACCTACGAGCAGTACTTC.

Only one count was recorded for this clone. The chain joins TRBV2 to TRBJ2-7; possibly TRBD1 for D (6 bases). The CDR3 spans 17 residues. Between the trimmed V and J ends, which lost 6 bases and 0 bases, there was a span of 21 bases. The V gene's germline CDR1 is SNHLY and CDR2 FYNNEI. The CDR3 sequence is CASRARRRGENSYEQYF. As DNA, the CDR3 is TGTGCCAGCAGAGCACGCCGCAGGGGCGAAAACTCCTACGAGCAGTACTTC.

The chain joins TRBV3-1 (or the pseudogene TRBV3-2) to TRBJ1-5, with unresolved D. Germline-derived CDR1 and CDR2 are LGHDT and YNNKEL (reference sequence). CDR3 length: 13 residues. Trimming removed 3 bases from V and 7 bases from J, with 10 bases in between. DNA for the CDR3: TGTGCCAGCAGCCAGCCTAGCGGGCAGCCCCAGCATTTT. Its translation is CASSQPSGQPQHF.

V and J are TRBV7-2 and TRBJ2-7; a possible D gene is TRBD1 (6 bases). The germline V gene encodes CDR1 SGHTA and CDR2 FQGNSA. The V end lost 6 bases, the J end lost 7 bases, and 16 bases lay between the germline ends. The CDR3 is 13 amino acids. CDR3 DNA: TGTGCCAGCAGGCAGGCCGGGACAATAGAGCAGTACTTC. This translates into CASRQAGTIEQYF.

The chain carries TRBV6-5 and TRBJ2-1; 14 bases align to TRBD2. The trim removed 8 bases at V and 6 bases at J, leaving 6 bases unmatched. The germline V gene encodes CDR1 MNHEY and CDR2 SVGAGI. The CDR3 extends over 15 amino acids. The CDR3 DNA sequence: TGTGCCAGCTCGAAGGGACTAGCGGGAGTCAATGAGCAGTTCTTC. Translating gives CASSKGLAGVNEQFF.

This clone was seen just once. The chain joins TRBV6-1 to TRBJ2-7, with TRBD2 matching 7 bases. The CDR3 is 15 amino acids. V lost 2 bases and J lost 0; bases outside the gene matches: 4. Per germline, CDR1 MNHNS and CDR2 SASEGT. CDR3 sequence reads: CASSEPGLDSYEQYF. The CDR3 DNA reads as TGTGCCAGCAGTGAACCCGGACTAGACTCCTACGAGCAGTACTTC.

This clone was detected a few times. The chain combines TRBV6-5 with TRBJ2-1; TRBD2 matches at 8 bases. Losses at the gene ends were 6 bases for V and 10 bases for J; bases not matched to a gene: 11. Germline values: CDR1 MNHEY, CDR2 SVGAGI. CDR3 size: 14 residues. DNA for the CDR3: TGTGCCAGCAGCCAATTAGCGGGAAAGGGGGAGCAGTTCTTC. Its protein is CASSQLAGKGEQFF.

V and J are TRBV18 and TRBJ1-3, with D perhaps matching TRBD1 (6 bases). In germline, CDR1 is KGHSH, CDR2 LQKENI. Trimming removed 8 bases at V and 4 bases at J, with 15 bases between. The CDR3 spans 14 residues. The CDR3 is CASDGGGRGNTIYF. CDR3 sequence (DNA): TGTGCCAGCGACGGGGGCGGGAGAGGAAACACCATATATTTT.

The chain joins TRBV18 to TRBJ2-7, with TRBD1 as a possible D gene (5 bases). The V and J ends lost 4 bases and 3 bases respectively, with 16 bases between them. Germline V CDR1 and CDR2: KGHSH, LQKENI. The CDR3 covers 15 residues. The CDR3 nucleotides are TGTGCCAGCTCACAAGGGGCGGCGGTTAACTACGAGCAGTACTTC. It is translated as CASSQGAAVNYEQYF.

This chain links TRBV23-1 with TRBJ2-3; D unresolved. TRBV23-1 is an ORF, and what it does is uncertain. V shed 7 bases and J shed 5 bases, with 7 bases lying between them. The CDR3 has 11 amino acids. CDR3 region: CASTRKDTQYF. Written as DNA, the CDR3 is TGCGCCAGCACGCGGAAAGATACGCAGTATTTT.

V and J are TRBV29-1 and TRBJ1-1; the match to TRBD1 covers 9 bases. Germline V lookup: CDR1 SQVTM, CDR2 ANQGSEA. With V trimmed by 4 bases and J by 10 bases, 4 bases remained unmatched. The CDR3 length is 11 residues. The CDR3 DNA sequence: TGCAGCGTTGGCGAGGGACAGGGAGCTTTCTTT. Amino acid sequence: CSVGEGQGAFF.

This clone has only one observation. The J gene is TRBJ2-3, the V gene TRBV5-1, with 11 nucleotides matching TRBD2. This CDR3 has 17 amino acids. Trimming removed 1 base from V and 0 bases from J; junction bases left unmatched: 4. Germline V lookup: CDR1 SGHRS, CDR2 YFSETQ. CDR3 sequence (DNA): TGCGCCAGCAGCTTGAGCCGGACTAGCGGGAGCACAGATACGCAGTATTTT. Its protein product is CASSLSRTSGSTDTQYF.

The chain uses TRBV10-3 and TRBJ2-3; 11 positions match TRBD2. The CDR3 sequence is 15 residues long. Germline lookup yields CDR1 ENHRY and CDR2 SYGVKD. V was clipped by 10 bases and J by 0 bases; unmatched bases: 6. CDR3 sequence: CATERTSGSTDTQYF. The CDR3 nucleotides read TGTGCCACAGAAAGGACTAGCGGGAGCACAGATACGCAGTATTTT.

V gene TRBV6-2 or TRBV6-3 combines with J gene TRBJ2-2; D remains ambiguous. CDR3 length: 12 amino acids. Deletions cut 2 bases from V and 7 bases from J, with 5 bases between. CDR1 and CDR2 from the germline V gene are MNHEY and SVGEGT. CDR3 sequence reads: CASSYLRGELFF. CDR3 DNA sequence: TGTGCCAGCAGTTACCTCCGCGGGGAGCTGTTTTTT.

This clone was detected a few times. The chain combines TRBV5-1 with TRBJ2-7, with TRBD2 matching over 10 bases. Germline CDR1 and CDR2: SGHRS and YFSETQ. The CDR3 contains 17 residues. The ends lost 1 base at V and 2 bases at J; junction bases unmatched: 9. The CDR3 region has the DNA TGCGCCAGCAGCTTGAGGCCCATAGCGGGAGGAACCTACGAGCAGTACTTC. Translated, it gives CASSLRPIAGGTYEQYF.

J is TRBJ1-2 and V is TRBV30; a weak D match, TRBD1 (6 bases). CDR3 length: 15 amino acids. V shed 1 base and J shed 8 bases, with 20 bases lying between them. The germline gives CDR1 GTSNPN, CDR2 SVGIG (reference sequence). CDR3 DNA sequence: TGTGCCTGGAGTGGTGGGGACATAATGGTGAGGGGCTACACCTTC. Translated, it gives CAWSGGDIMVRGYTF.

The rearrangement links TRBV11-3 to TRBJ2-7; TRBD1 is a possible D gene (5 bases). V was trimmed by 8 bases and J by 3 bases, leaving 14 bases between them. This CDR3 is built from 13 residues. Germline loops: CDR1 SGHNT, CDR2 YENEEA. The CDR3 loop is CASSPGPLYEQYF. The CDR3 coding sequence is TGTGCCAGCTCCCCAGGGCCTCTCTACGAGCAGTACTTC.

The J gene is TRBJ2-2, the V gene TRBV30; perhaps TRBD2 as D (7 bases). Deletions cut 5 bases from V and 7 bases from J, with 23 bases between. This CDR3 is built from 16 residues. CDR1 and CDR2 (germline): GTSNPN, SVGIG (reference sequence). CDR3 nucleotide sequence: TGTGCCTGGGGGGGGGCCGGGACTAAATATGACGGGGAGCTGTTTTTT. It specifies CAWGGAGTKYDGELFF. The full variable domain, completed using reference TRBV30 and TRBJ2-2, is SQTIHQWPATLVQPVGSPLSLECTVEGTSNPNLYWYRQAAGRGLQLLFYSVGIGQISSEVPQNLSASRPQDRQFILSSKKLLLSDSGFYLCAWGGAGTKYDGELFFGEGSRLTVL.

This chain links TRBV12-3 or TRBV12-4 with TRBJ2-1, with D possibly being TRBD1 (6 bases). This CDR3 spans 13 amino acids. Trimming stripped 1 base from V and 8 bases from J, with 9 bases between. This CDR3 reads CASSLGAGDEQFF. The CDR3 nucleotides are TGTGCCAGCAGTTTAGGGGCAGGGGATGAGCAGTTCTTC.

This clone was recorded a few times. This chain connects TRBV21-1 to TRBJ1-1. TRBV21-1 has pseudogene status. The CDR3 is 19 residues long. For the CDR3, the DNA is TGTGCCAGCAGCAAAGAATCGAGCCCCGGGGAATGTTGCAACACTGAAGCTTTCTTT. As protein: CASSKESSPGECCNTEAFF.

This chain connects TRBV5-1 to TRBJ2-1, with D maybe TRBD2 (6 bases). Deletions cut 0 bases from V and 7 bases from J, with 8 bases between. Germline values: CDR1 SGHRS, CDR2 YFSETQ. This CDR3 is 13 amino acids long. CDR3 sequence reads: CASSLDLANEQFF. CDR3 DNA: TGCGCCAGCAGCTTGGATCTAGCGAATGAGCAGTTCTTC.